Presented here are 17 T cell receptor beta chains from one specimen sequenced in a study of blood T cell repertoires in COVID-19. Clones were read by immunoSEQ multiplex PCR, and TCRdb kept only the in-frame ones, dropping some. The table records around 210,000 clones, around nine tenths of them present only once. Sample: peripheral blood. These receptors all come from a man aged 45-65 years with COVID-19, enrolled during active disease.

V is TRBV27 and J is TRBJ2-3; tentative D call: TRBD1 (5 bases). CDR1 and CDR2 from the germline V gene are MNHEY and SMNVEV (reference sequence). CDR3 length equals 14 residues. Trimming took 7 bases from V and 3 from J, leaving 14 bases between them. For the CDR3, the DNA is TGTGCCAGCACTCATGACAGCCATACAGATACGCAGTATTTT. This sequence encodes CASTHDSHTDTQYF.

The V and J genes are TRBV18 and TRBJ2-5; TRBD2 matches 9 bases. Trimming at V came to 6 bases and at J to 2 bases, leaving 4 bases not matched to a gene. CDR3 length: 14 residues. Per germline, CDR1 KGHSH and CDR2 LQKENI. CDR3 sequence: CASSLAGDQETQYF. CDR3 nucleotides: TGTGCCAGCTCGTTAGCGGGAGATCAAGAGACCCAGTACTTC.

About this clone itself: This same CDR3 is encoded by further DNA sequences in the sample. The rearrangement joins TRBV7-3 to TRBJ1-1; D possibly corresponds to TRBD1 (6 bases). V dropped 3 bases and J dropped 4 bases, with 12 bases sitting between them. This CDR3 has 14 residues. CDR1 and CDR2 (germline): SGHTA, FQGTGA. CDR3 region: CASSLGGAGTEAFF. The CDR3 DNA reads TGTGCCAGCAGCTTGGGGGGGGCTGGCACTGAAGCTTTCTTT.

The chain is built from TRBV5-4 and TRBJ1-2; 12 bases map to TRBD1. From germline, CDR1 is SGHNT and CDR2 YYREEE (reference sequence). The CDR3 length is 18 residues. Trimming at V came to 4 bases and at J to 8 bases, leaving 18 bases not matched to a gene. The CDR3, as DNA: TGTGCCAGCAGCCCCGCAGGGACAGGGGGCGTGGGTTCTAGAGGCTACACCTTC. Encoded protein: CASSPAGTGGVGSRGYTF. Together with reference TRBV5-4 and TRBJ1-2, the CDR3 gives the full variable domain: ETGVTQSPTHLIKTRGQQVTLRCSSQSGHNTVSWYQQALGQGPQFIFQYYREEENGRGNFPPRFSGLQFPNYSSELNVNALELDDSALYLCASSPAGTGGVGSRGYTFGSGTRLTVV.

The rearrangement joins TRBV20-1 to TRBJ2-1; 9 nucleotides line up with TRBD2. The trim removed 3 bases at V and 6 bases at J, leaving 6 bases unmatched. In germline, CDR1 is DFQATT, CDR2 SNEGSKA (reference sequence). This CDR3 has 14 residues. CDR3 DNA: TGCAGTGCTAGTAGTCGCGGGGGGGCCAATGAGCAGTTCTTC. Protein product: CSASSRGGANEQFF.

The chain joins TRBV11-2 to TRBJ2-1, with 9 bases matching TRBD2. Looked up from germline, CDR1 is SGHAT and CDR2 is FQNNGV. The CDR3 extends over 15 amino acids. The V gene end was trimmed by 5 bases and the J gene end by 6 bases; junction bases not matched to a gene: 8. The CDR3: CASSPRLADRNEQFF. For the CDR3, the DNA is TGTGCCAGCAGCCCCCGACTAGCGGATCGCAATGAGCAGTTCTTC.

The chain carries TRBV3-1 (or the pseudogene TRBV3-2) and TRBJ2-7; tentative D call: TRBD1 (6 bases). Trimming left V 1 base short and J 3 bases short, with 10 bases between. This CDR3 is 14 amino acids long. Germline values: CDR1 LGHDT, CDR2 YNNKEL (reference sequence). In nucleotides, the CDR3 is TGTGCCAGCAGCCAAGCAAGGGGGTTCTACGAGCAGTACTTC. Encoded protein: CASSQARGFYEQYF.

This chain connects TRBV27 to TRBJ2-1; TRBD2 matches at 7 bases. V shed 2 bases, J shed 5 bases, and the junction held 6 bases outside the gene matches. CDR1 is MNHEY, CDR2 SMNVEV, per germline (reference sequence). The CDR3 extends over 15 amino acids. CDR3 amino acids: CASSLTRDYNNEQFF. The CDR3, as DNA: TGTGCCAGCAGTTTAACCCGGGACTATAACAATGAGCAGTTCTTC.

The chain employs TRBV2 and TRBJ2-7, with D possibly TRBD1 on 5 matching bases. Trimming removed 11 bases from V and 1 base from J, with 18 bases in between. The CDR3 extends over 14 amino acids. CDR1 and CDR2 from the germline V gene are SNHLY and FYNNEI. As DNA, the CDR3 is TGTGCCGGAGCCTCGGCAGGGTGGTCCTACGAGCAGTACTTC. Protein product: CAGASAGWSYEQYF.

The J gene is TRBJ1-1, the V gene TRBV5-1; the D gene is possibly TRBD1 (6 bases). This CDR3 is built from 15 residues. Germline V gene data show CDR1 as SGHRS and CDR2 as YFSETQ. Trimming shortened V by 0 bases and J by 0 bases, and 9 bases separated the two germline ends. CDR3 region: CASSLDRAMNTEAFF. The CDR3, as DNA: TGCGCCAGCAGCTTGGACAGGGCCATGAACACTGAAGCTTTCTTT.

CDR3 DNA sequence: TGTGCCAGCAGCCCCGGACTTGCGGGGGGCCTCTTATCCTACGAGCAGTACTTC. Its translation is CASSPGLAGGLLSYEQYF. The chain links TRBV5-5 to TRBJ2-7; 8 bases fit TRBD2. V gave up 4 bases and J gave up 1 base; unmatched junction bases: 16. The germline CDR1 and CDR2 sequences are SGHKS and YYEKEE (reference sequence). The CDR3 length is 18 residues.

The rearrangement uses TRBV9 and TRBJ2-5; 10 nucleotides align to TRBD2. Trimming removed 0 bases from V and 5 bases from J; junction bases left unmatched: 10. The germline V gene encodes CDR1 SGDLS and CDR2 YYNGEE. The CDR3 is 17 amino acids. CDR3 DNA: TGTGCCAGCAGCGTAGGCCTAGCGGGGGCATATGGGGAGACCCAGTACTTC. It translates to CASSVGLAGAYGETQYF. Full variable domain (rest looked up from reference TRBV9 and TRBJ2-5): DSGVTQTPKHLITATGQRVTLRCSPRSGDLSVYWYQQSLDQGLQFLIQYYNGEERAKGNILERFSAQQFPDLHSELNLSSLELGDSALYFCASSVGLAGAYGETQYFGPGTRLLVL.

J is TRBJ2-7 and V is TRBV7-2; tentatively, D is TRBD2 (7 bases). The germline V and J ends were trimmed by 5 bases and 3 bases, with 17 bases remaining between them. The CDR3 contains 15 residues. The V gene's germline CDR1 is SGHTA and CDR2 FQGNSA. CDR3 nucleotide sequence: TGTGCCAGCAGCCTAAGGGGGGGACAAGACTACGAGCAGTACTTC. Residues: CASSLRGGQDYEQYF.

This clone has more than one count but fewer than ten. The chain carries TRBV6-5 and TRBJ2-3; TRBD2 matches 7 bases. Germline assignment: CDR1 MNHEY and CDR2 SVGAGI. This CDR3 spans 15 amino acids. The ends lost 4 bases at V and 2 bases at J; junction bases unmatched: 6. CDR3 residues: CASSSLSGNTDTQYF. The CDR3 DNA follows: TGTGCCAGCAGTTCATTGAGCGGGAACACAGATACGCAGTATTTT.

The J gene is TRBJ1-3, the V gene TRBV12-3 or TRBV12-4, with 9 bases fitting TRBD1. The CDR3 has 12 residues. The V gene end was trimmed by 5 bases and the J gene end by 10 bases; junction bases not matched to a gene: 3. The DNA of the CDR3 is TGTGCCAGCAGTCTCGGGACAGGGACCATATATTTT. It translates to CASSLGTGTIYF.

The chain combines TRBV19 with TRBJ1-4; no reliable D call. CDR3 length: 16 amino acids. Per the germline V gene, CDR1 is LNHDA and CDR2 is SQIVND (reference sequence). Between the trimmed V and J ends, which lost 5 bases and 3 bases, there was a span of 16 bases. As DNA, the CDR3 is TGTGCCAGTAGTTCATATCGGTCTACGGCTAATGAAAAACTGTTTTTT. Residues: CASSSYRSTANEKLFF. Based on the CDR3 plus reference TRBV19 and TRBJ1-4, the full variable domain is DGGITQSPKYLFRKEGQNVTLSCEQNLNHDAMYWYRQDPGQGLRLIYYSQIVNDFQKGDIAEGYSVSREKKESFPLTVTSAQKNPTAFYLCASSSYRSTANEKLFFGSGTQLSVL.

The rearrangement uses TRBV6-6 and TRBJ2-7; TRBD2 might be the D (6 bases). V lost 2 bases and J 6 bases, leaving 14 bases between the germline ends. This CDR3 spans 14 amino acids. Germline loops: CDR1 MNHNY, CDR2 SVGAGI (reference sequence). In nucleotides, the CDR3 is TGTGCCAGCAGTTACGGAGGGCCCGCTGGCGAGCAGTACTTC. It is translated as CASSYGGPAGEQYF.